The 24 T cell receptor beta chains reported below all come from one sample, sequenced in a study of tissue T cells after allogeneic stem cell transplantation. Repertoires were generated with immunoSEQ multiplex PCR, while TCRdb's copy carries only in-frame clones and drops some. The data show around 51,000 clones, with 65% to 85% seen just once and approximately 0.5% held by the top ten. The specimen sequenced was sorted cells pooled from one or two spleens. These receptors originate from a pool of C57BL/6 mice in good health.

Concerning this clone itself: Gene labels here are mouse ones. The read ends 1 residue early relative to the CDR3; the germline J gene fills the gap. This chain connects TRBV31 to TRBJ1-3; D gene unclear. The CDR3 loop spans 14 amino acids. Trimming took off 0 bases at V and 0 bases at J, with 6 bases between the two ends. CDR1 is GKSSPN and CDR2 is SITVG in the germline V gene. CDR3 bases read: TGTGCCTGGAGTCTAGCAGCTTCTGGAAATACGCTCTAT. It encodes CAWSLAASGNTLY. The CDR3 in its entirety is CAWSLAASGNTLYF.

This clone came up once. Mouse names are used for the genes. Coverage ceases 1 residue before the CDR3 finishes, and the germline J gene fills in the end. The V and J genes are TRBV5 and TRBJ1-1, with a weak D call TRBD1 (5 bases). The CDR3 runs to 14 residues. Germline V gene data show CDR1 as LGHNA and CDR2 as YNLKQL (reference sequence). Trimming cost V 4 bases and J 1 base, with 10 bases left between them. The sequenced part of the CDR3 DNA is TGTGCCAGCAGCCCCCCCGGGGCGAACACAGAAGTCTTC. It translates to CASSPPGANTEVF. The CDR3 in its entirety is CASSPPGANTEVFF.

Regarding this clone: Each gene name is a mouse one. The observed sequence ends 1 residue before the CDR3 terminus, with the missing tail filled in from the germline J gene. The rearrangement links TRBV13-1 to TRBJ1-4; D ambiguous. Germline assignment: CDR1 NSHNY and CDR2 SYGAGN. The CDR3 has 14 residues. Between the trimmed V and J ends, which lost 2 bases and 1 base, there was a span of 6 bases. The CDR3 DNA, read in part, is TGTGCCAGCAGTGAGACTTCTTCCAACGAAAGATTATTT. It encodes CASSETSSNERLF. The full CDR3 sequence reads CASSETSSNERLFF.

Remarks on this clone: The genes are named according to mouse. The read finishes 1 residue shy of the CDR3 end, and the germline J gene is used to complete it. This rearrangement joins TRBV1 to TRBJ2-2; tentatively, D is TRBD1 (6 bases). V was pared by 5 bases and J by 3 bases, with 10 bases between. There are 14 residues in the CDR3. The germline gives CDR1 NSQYPW, CDR2 LRSPGD (reference sequence). CDR3 DNA, as far as it was read: TGCACCTGCAGTCCCAGGGGCGACACCGGGCAGCTCTAC. It yields the protein CTCSPRGDTGQLY. The CDR3, in full, reads CTCSPRGDTGQLYF.

As regards this clone: These gene names are mouse names. Read coverage stops 1 residue before the CDR3 terminus; the germline J gene supplies the remainder. The chain uses TRBV20 and TRBJ1-1; 7 positions match TRBD1. Germline CDR1 reads GFQATS; CDR2 reads STVNSAI. This CDR3 has 14 residues. J was trimmed by 1 base and V by 0 bases; bases with no gene match: 2. CDR3 sequence reads: CGARDRDRNTEVFF. Incomplete CDR3 DNA: TGTGGTGCTAGGGATCGGGACAGAAACACAGAAGTCTTC.

Details on this clone: Gene names denote mouse genes. The read ends 1 residue shy of where the CDR3 ends; the end is completed using the germline J gene. This chain uses TRBV31 with TRBJ1-3; D gene unclear. V lost 3 bases and J 0 bases, leaving 6 bases between the germline ends. This CDR3 is built from 13 residues. The germline gives CDR1 GKSSPN, CDR2 SITVG. The part of the CDR3 DNA that was read is TGTGCCTGGAGCGACAATTCTGGAAATACGCTCTAT. This gives the protein CAWSDNSGNTLY. The whole CDR3 sequence reads CAWSDNSGNTLYF.

About this clone itself: Gene names refer to mouse genes. With the read ending 1 residue before the CDR3 end, the germline J gene is used to fill in that end. This chain uses TRBV12-2 with TRBJ1-3; no clear D. The CDR3 is 16 residues long. Germline V gene sequence: CDR1 SGHLS, CDR2 HYDKME. Trimming removed 0 bases at V and 0 bases at J, with 11 bases between. CDR3 protein: CASSLVQINSGNTLYF. CDR3 bases read: TGTGCCAGCTCTCTCGTGCAGATAAATTCTGGAAATACGCTCTAT.

The table lists this clone with a few counts. Gene and germline names: mouse. The sequenced fragment ends 1 residue before the CDR3 boundary, so the rest is inferred from the germline J gene. The chain links TRBV20 to TRBJ2-7; D call uncertain. Germline V gives CDR1 GFQATS, CDR2 STVNSAI. V gave up 0 bases and J gave up 5 bases, with 2 bases separating them. This CDR3 is 10 amino acids long. The DNA read from the CDR3 is TGTGGTGCTAGGGAGGATGAACAGTAC. It translates to CGAREDEQY. The entire CDR3 protein reads CGAREDEQYF.

On this clone: Gene names refer to mouse genes. Coverage ceases 1 residue before the CDR3 finishes, and the germline J gene fills in the end. The rearrangement links TRBV16 to TRBJ1-3, with TRBD1 matching 7 bases. Per the germline V gene, CDR1 is SGHSA and CDR2 is FRNQAP. J lost 12 bases, V lost 2 bases, and 4 bases had no gene match. This CDR3 has 12 residues. The CDR3 DNA, read in part, is TGTGCAAGCAGCTTACAGGGGGGAAGGCTCTAT. Its protein product is CASSLQGGRLY. The entire CDR3 sequence reads CASSLQGGRLYF.

A few counts support this clone. Gene names denote mouse genes. The read gets to within 1 residue of the CDR3 end, and the germline J gene fills in the rest. The chain recombines TRBV1 with TRBJ2-3; TRBD1 matches at 7 bases. This CDR3 comprises 16 residues. V gave up 3 bases and J gave up 3 bases; unmatched junction bases: 9. Per germline, CDR1 NSQYPW and CDR2 LRSPGD (reference sequence). The sequenced part of the CDR3 DNA is TGCACCTGCAGTGCCTACAGGGGCCCTAGGGCAGAAACGCTGTAT. It yields the protein CTCSAYRGPRAETLY. The whole CDR3 is CTCSAYRGPRAETLYF.

This clone was observed a handful of times. Gene names are mouse gene names. The read is 1 residue too short to cover the CDR3 end, so that end is filled in from the germline J gene. V gene TRBV4 combines with J gene TRBJ2-7; 10 nucleotides match TRBD2. The CDR3 length is 16 residues. V was pared by 4 bases and J by 0 bases, with 6 bases of the junction left unmatched. The V gene's germline CDR1 is LGHDT and CDR2 YNNKQL (reference sequence). The sequenced part of the CDR3 DNA is TGTGCCAGCAGCTCTCCGGGACTGGGGTTCTCCTATGAACAGTAC. It codes for CASSSPGLGFSYEQY. The complete CDR3 protein is CASSSPGLGFSYEQYF.

For this clone: Genes and germline come from the mouse. Read data end 1 residue before the CDR3 end; the end is taken from the germline J gene. V is TRBV16 and J is TRBJ2-1, with 9 positions matching TRBD2. Looked up from germline, CDR1 is SGHSA and CDR2 is FRNQAP. The V and J ends lost 1 base and 6 bases, in that order; junction bases with no gene match: 1. The CDR3 length is 14 residues. CDR3 amino acids: CASSLVGLGAEQFF. CDR3 bases read: TGTGCAAGCAGCTTAGTGGGACTGGGTGCTGAGCAGTTC. The full variable domain, with the rest looked up from reference TRBV16 and TRBJ2-1, is NAGVIQTPRHKVTGKGQEATLWCEPISGHSAVFWYRQTIVQGLEFLTYFRNQAPIDDSGMPKERFSAQMPNQSHSTLKIQSTQPQDSAVYLCASSLVGLGAEQFFGPGTRLTVL.

As to this clone: The gene symbols are mouse symbols. The read ends 1 residue before the CDR3 terminus; that terminus is restored from the germline J gene. The chain has TRBV13-1 and TRBJ2-2; 11 bases align to TRBD2. V lost 5 bases, J lost 2 bases, and 5 bases stayed unmatched. Germline V gene sequence: CDR1 NSHNY, CDR2 SYGAGN. This CDR3 is built from 16 residues. The CDR3 loop reads CASREGLGANTGQLYF. CDR3 DNA (partial): TGTGCCAGCAGGGAGGGACTGGGGGCGAACACCGGGCAGCTCTAC.

In regard to this clone: Gene names and germline refer to mouse. The read falls 1 residue short of the CDR3 end, and the missing part is taken from the germline J gene. The chain is built from TRBV1 and TRBJ2-4, with a possible D match to TRBD2 (5 bases). Germline lookup yields CDR1 NSQYPW and CDR2 LRSPGD (reference sequence). CDR3 length: 16 amino acids. Between the trimmed V and J ends, which lost 0 bases and 0 bases, there was a span of 10 bases. The part of the CDR3 DNA that was read is TGCACCTGCAGTGCAGATGGGGAATCTAGTCAAAACACCTTGTAC. This gives the protein CTCSADGESSQNTLY. The entire CDR3 reads CTCSADGESSQNTLYF.

Points on this clone: Here the gene names and germline are mouse. The CDR3 end lies 1 residue beyond the end of the read and is filled in from the germline J gene. This chain joins TRBV13-2 and TRBJ2-7, with TRBD1 matching 9 bases. The CDR3 contains 14 residues. Germline CDR1 NNHNN, CDR2 SYGAGS (reference sequence). V shed 2 bases and J 2 bases; nucleotides not matched to a gene: 2. The CDR3 reads CASGEGTGPYEQYF. Incomplete CDR3 DNA: TGTGCCAGCGGTGAAGGGACAGGGCCCTATGAACAGTAC.

Concerning this clone: Gene and germline names: mouse. The read comes to an end 1 residue before the CDR3 does, leaving the germline J gene to fill in the end. The chain is built from TRBV31 and TRBJ1-5; D is perhaps TRBD1 (6 bases). The CDR3 covers 14 residues. Germline loops: CDR1 GKSSPN, CDR2 SITVG. Trimming took 3 bases from V and 0 from J, leaving 9 bases between them. CDR3 region: CAWRGTNNNQAPLF. The sequenced CDR3 bases are TGTGCCTGGAGGGGGACAAATAACAACCAGGCTCCGCTT.

A note on this clone: The germline and genes are mouse ones. Coverage ceases 1 residue before the CDR3 finishes, and the germline J gene fills in the end. The rearrangement uses TRBV14 and TRBJ2-4; the D gene is possibly TRBD1 (6 bases). Trimming shortened V by 4 bases and J by 7 bases, and 10 bases separated the two germline ends. The CDR3 spans 12 residues. Germline values: CDR1 SGHDT, CDR2 FRDEAV. The chain's CDR3 is CASSRQDHTLYF. CDR3 DNA (partial): TGTGCCAGCAGTAGACAGGATCACACCTTGTAC. Together with reference TRBV14 and TRBJ2-4, the CDR3 gives the full variable domain: EAGVTQSPRYAVLQEGQAVSFWCDPISGHDTLYWYQQPRDQGPQLLVYFRDEAVIDNSQLPSDRFSAVRPKGTNSTLKIQSAKQGDTATYLCASSRQDHTLYFGAGTRLSVL.

Concerning this clone: Any gene name here is a mouse gene name. Read sequence stops 1 residue before the CDR3 end, and the germline J gene provides the missing end. The same CDR3 is also encoded by other DNA sequences in this sample. The gene calls are TRBV12-2 and TRBJ2-5, with 9 positions matching TRBD2. The V gene's germline CDR1 is SGHLS and CDR2 HYDKME. This CDR3 contains 14 residues. V was clipped by 0 bases and J by 3 bases; unmatched bases: 0. The CDR3 sequence: CASSLGTGQDTQYF. The part of the CDR3 DNA that was read is TGTGCCAGCTCTCTCGGGACTGGGCAAGACACCCAGTAC. Using reference TRBV12-2 and TRBJ2-5 for the parts outside the CDR3, the full variable domain is NSGVVQSPRYIIKGKGERSILKCIPISGHLSVAWYQQTQGQELKFFIQHYDKMERDKGNLPSRFSVQQFDDYHSEMNMSALELEDSAVYFCASSLGTGQDTQYFGPGTRLLVL.

As for this clone: The gene names given are mouse names. Here the CDR3 reads CASSLGRESEQYF. The sequenced CDR3 bases are TGTGCCAGCAGCTTAGGAAGGGAAAGTGAACAGTAC. The gene calls are TRBV3 and TRBJ2-7; no firm D call. The read terminates 1 residue ahead of where the CDR3 ends, so the germline J gene completes it. The CDR3 spans 13 residues. Trimming took off 1 base at V and 6 bases at J, with 10 bases between the two ends. Per germline, CDR1 SNHLY and CDR2 FYNGKV (reference sequence).

A word on this clone: The genes and germline here are from mouse. Read data end 1 residue before the CDR3 end; the end is taken from the germline J gene. The chain joins TRBV12-1 to TRBJ2-4; D is undetermined. Germline-derived CDR1 and CDR2 are SGHSN and HYEKVE. Trimming pared 3 bases from V and 0 bases from J, leaving 9 bases between. This CDR3 has 14 amino acids. The CDR3 here is CASSVETSQNTLYF. CDR3 DNA, as far as it was read: TGTGCCAGCTCTGTCGAAACTAGTCAAAACACCTTGTAC. Together with reference TRBV12-1 and TRBJ2-4, the CDR3 gives the full variable domain: DSGVVQSPRHIIKEKGGRSVLTCIPISGHSNVVWYQQTLGKELKFLIQHYEKVERDKGFLPSRFSVQQFDDYHSEMNMSALELEDSAMYFCASSVETSQNTLYFGAGTRLSVL.

As for this clone: The listed genes are named as in mouse. Read data end 1 residue before the CDR3 end; the end is taken from the germline J gene. The V call is TRBV5, the J call TRBJ2-4; 7 positions agree with TRBD1. From germline, CDR1 is LGHNA and CDR2 YNLKQL (reference sequence). The CDR3 runs 13 residues. V trimming: 1 base; J trimming: 6 bases; junction bases outside the gene matches: 1. The chain's CDR3 is CASSQARGNTLYF. The part of the CDR3 DNA that was read is TGTGCCAGCAGCCAAGCCAGGGGGAACACCTTGTAC.

For this clone: Germline and genes here are mouse. The read gets to within 1 residue of the CDR3 end, and the germline J gene fills in the rest. The same CDR3 can be traced to other DNA sequences in this sample. V usage is TRBV16 and J usage is TRBJ1-1; D is unresolved. V dropped 0 bases and J dropped 1 base, with 3 bases sitting between them. CDR1 SGHSA and CDR2 FRNQAP come from the germline V gene. The CDR3 length is 13 residues. CDR3: CASSLDRNTEVFF. The sequenced CDR3 bases are TGTGCAAGCAGCTTAGATAGAAACACAGAAGTCTTC. Complete variable domain (other parts from reference TRBV16 and TRBJ1-1): NAGVIQTPRHKVTGKGQEATLWCEPISGHSAVFWYRQTIVQGLEFLTYFRNQAPIDDSGMPKERFSAQMPNQSHSTLKIQSTQPQDSAVYLCASSLDRNTEVFFGKGTRLTVV.

Regarding this clone: Mouse germline and gene names are used. The CDR3 end is not reached by the read, which stops 1 residue before it; the germline J gene fills it in. The chain has TRBV3 and TRBJ2-5; the D is unclear. V shed 1 base and J shed 2 bases, with 10 bases lying between them. Germline assignment: CDR1 SNHLY and CDR2 FYNGKV (reference sequence). This CDR3 region has 15 residues. The CDR3 here is CASSLVREGQDTQYF. The CDR3 DNA, read in part, is TGTGCCAGCAGCTTAGTAAGGGAGGGCCAAGACACCCAGTAC.

In the case of this clone: The listed genes are named as in mouse. The CDR3 goes on 1 residue after the read ends, and that part is filled in from the germline J gene. The chain combines TRBV13-3 with TRBJ2-2; tentative D call: TRBD2 (6 bases). The V gene lost 4 bases and the J gene lost 0 bases, with 7 bases spanning the gap. The germline gives CDR1 NNHDY, CDR2 SYVADS. The CDR3 runs 14 residues. The part of the CDR3 DNA that was read is TGTGCCAGCAGTATGGGGGCAAACACCGGGCAGCTCTAC. Translated, it gives CASSMGANTGQLY. The CDR3 in full is CASSMGANTGQLYF.